These 21 T cell receptor beta chains share one sample of origin, sequenced in a study of graft-versus-host responses after intestinal transplantation. Assay used: immunoSEQ multiplex PCR; TCRdb lists only in-frame clones, some missing. The sample shows some 97,000 clones, roughly 90% of them seen only once. No antigens are known for them. The sample consisted of unstimulated CD4+ T cells sorted from spleen or lymph node cells, taken before transplant. These receptors were taken from a human donor who was the organ donor for an intestinal transplant.

The genes are TRBV9 and TRBJ2-1; D is undetermined. Germline CDR1 and CDR2: SGDLS and YYNGEE. V was shortened by 0 bases and J by 1 base, with 8 bases between the two germline ends. The CDR3 covers 15 residues. CDR3 DNA: TGTGCCAGCAGCGTAGGGCGCGAGTCCTACAATGAGCAGTTCTTC. Residues: CASSVGRESYNEQFF.

This sequence joins TRBV5-1 and TRBJ1-4, with D possibly TRBD1 on 6 matching bases. In germline, CDR1 is SGHRS, CDR2 YFSETQ. V was cut by 0 bases and J by 4 bases, with 13 bases left in between. The CDR3 is 16 residues long. CDR3 in amino acids: CASSLAPGALNEKLFF. Written as DNA, the CDR3 is TGCGCCAGCAGCTTGGCCCCGGGGGCTCTTAATGAAAAACTGTTTTTT. The complete variable domain, with remaining parts taken from reference TRBV5-1 and TRBJ1-4, reads KAGVTQTPRYLIKTRGQQVTLSCSPISGHRSVSWYQQTPGQGLQFLFEYFSETQRNKGNFPGRFSGRQFSNSRSEMNVSTLELGDSALYLCASSLAPGALNEKLFFGSGTQLSVL.

The genes are TRBV6-1 and TRBJ1-2, with TRBD1 as a possible D gene (6 bases). With 7 bases removed from V and 6 bases from J, the gap between germline ends came to 12 bases. The CDR3 totals 12 residues. Per germline, CDR1 MNHNS and CDR2 SASEGT. The CDR3 region is CASTGADHGYTF. CDR3 sequence (DNA): TGTGCCAGCACGGGGGCGGATCATGGCTACACCTTC.

This clone was detected only once. The chain recombines TRBV18 with TRBJ1-5; D is uncertain. CDR1 is KGHSH and CDR2 is LQKENI in the germline V gene. The CDR3 consists of 18 residues. Trimming cost V 4 bases and J 2 bases, with 21 bases left between them. The CDR3 nucleotides are TGTGCCAGCTCACTCAGCAACTATCTAGCCTCTGGCAATCAGCCCCAGCATTTT. Amino acids: CASSLSNYLASGNQPQHF.

The count of this clone is one. The genes are TRBV6-5 and TRBJ1-5; 8 bases are shared with TRBD1. Germline V lookup: CDR1 MNHEY, CDR2 SVGAGI. The CDR3 loop spans 15 amino acids. Trimming removed 0 bases from V and 3 bases from J; junction bases left unmatched: 1. The CDR3 is CASSYSGQVNQPQHF. CDR3 DNA sequence: TGTGCCAGCAGTTACTCGGGACAGGTCAATCAGCCCCAGCATTTT.

The rearrangement links TRBV28 to TRBJ2-2; 10 nucleotides align to TRBD1. The CDR3 contains 18 residues. Germline V lookup: CDR1 MDHEN, CDR2 SYDVKM. V shed 4 bases, J shed 0 bases, and the junction held 8 bases outside the gene matches. CDR3 coding DNA: TGTGCCAGCAGTTATTGGGGACAGGGGACGACGAACACCGGGGAGCTGTTTTTT. It yields the protein CASSYWGQGTTNTGELFF. The entire variable domain, with the rest obtained from reference TRBV28 and TRBJ2-2, is as follows: DVKVTQSSRYLVKRTGEKVFLECVQDMDHENMFWYRQDPGLGLRLIYFSYDVKMKEKGDIPEGYSVSREKKERFSLILESASTNQTSMYLCASSYWGQGTTNTGELFFGEGSRLTVL.

The rearrangement links TRBV11-2 to TRBJ2-2; 9 nucleotides match TRBD1. CDR1 is SGHAT and CDR2 is FQNNGV in the germline V gene. The CDR3 is 14 residues long. V lost 5 bases and J lost 4; bases outside the gene matches: 2. The CDR3 reads CASSRDRATGELFF. CDR3 in DNA: TGTGCCAGCAGCCGGGACAGGGCCACCGGGGAGCTGTTTTTT. The variable domain in full, with the rest retrieved from reference TRBV11-2 and TRBJ2-2, is EAGVAQSPRYKIIEKRQSVAFWCNPISGHATLYWYQQILGQGPKLLIQFQNNGVVDDSQLPKDRFSAERLKGVDSTLKIQPAKLEDSAVYLCASSRDRATGELFFGEGSRLTVL.

This chain connects TRBV14 to TRBJ2-3, with D maybe TRBD2 (6 bases). V was pared by 5 bases and J by 6 bases, with 21 bases between. Germline CDR1 SGHDN, CDR2 FVKESK. The CDR3 spans 16 residues. In DNA form, the CDR3 reads TGTGCCAGCAGCGAGAGAGTAGCGGTGACCGGTGATACGCAGTATTTT. Its translation is CASSERVAVTGDTQYF. Complete variable domain (other parts from reference TRBV14 and TRBJ2-3): EAGVTQFPSHSVIEKGQTVTLRCDPISGHDNLYWYRRVMGKEIKFLLHFVKESKQDESGMPNNRFLAERTGGTYSTLKVQPAELEDSGVYFCASSERVAVTGDTQYFGPGTRLTVL.

Here the CDR3 reads CASRSSSLGTEAFF. As DNA, the CDR3 is TGTGCCAGCAGATCATCCTCTCTTGGGACTGAAGCTTTCTTT. The chain is built from TRBV6-4 and TRBJ1-1; D remains ambiguous. This CDR3 is 14 amino acids long. Per the germline V gene, CDR1 is MRHNA and CDR2 is SNTAGT. Trimming took 6 bases from V and 5 from J, leaving 16 bases between them.

V is TRBV5-1 and J is TRBJ1-1; D gene unclear. Trimming removed 3 bases at V and 1 base at J, with 10 bases between. There are 14 residues in the CDR3. The V gene's germline CDR1 is SGHRS and CDR2 YFSETQ. This chain's CDR3 is CASSSGGQNTEAFF. DNA of the CDR3: TGCGCCAGCAGCTCGGGAGGTCAGAACACTGAAGCTTTCTTT.

In DNA form, the CDR3 reads TGTGCCAGCTCCCCCCGCGTCGACGATGAGCAGTTCTTC. It codes for CASSPRVDDEQFF. The chain links TRBV27 to TRBJ2-1; unclear D gene. Germline loops: CDR1 MNHEY, CDR2 SMNVEV (reference sequence). The CDR3 is made up of 13 amino acids. The germline V and J ends were trimmed by 8 bases and 8 bases, with 16 bases remaining between them.

The chain is built from TRBV7-7 and TRBJ2-5; 12 bases align to TRBD2. Germline loops: CDR1 SSHAT, CDR2 FNYEAQ (reference sequence). This CDR3 has 20 amino acids. Trimming removed 4 bases from V and 4 bases from J; junction bases left unmatched: 19. The CDR3 is CASSSSPLSSGGALLETQYF. The DNA of the CDR3 is TGTGCCAGCAGCTCCAGCCCGTTGTCTAGCGGGGGGGCCCTGTTAGAGACCCAGTACTTC.

The table lists this clone with a few counts. The chain is built from TRBV4-1 and TRBJ1-4; 7 positions match TRBD1. Germline trimming cut 3 bases from V and 4 bases from J; bases unmatched to any gene: 8. Per germline, CDR1 MGHRA and CDR2 YSYEKL. There are 16 residues in the CDR3. The CDR3 is CASSHLQGYFNEKLFF. As DNA, the CDR3 is TGCGCCAGCAGCCACCTACAGGGGTACTTTAATGAAAAACTGTTTTTT.

This clone was seen only a few times. The CDR3 coding sequence is TGTGCCAGCGGCCCAAACGGGTTAAGCTCCTATAATTCACCCCTCCACTTT. This codes for CASGPNGLSSYNSPLHF. The V gene is TRBV27, the J gene TRBJ1-6; D ambiguous. The CDR3 runs 17 residues. Per the germline V gene, CDR1 is MNHEY and CDR2 is SMNVEV (reference sequence). V lost 8 bases to trimming and J lost 0 bases, with 17 bases between them.

The chain is built from TRBV5-1 and TRBJ1-2; D remains ambiguous. Germline loops: CDR1 SGHRS, CDR2 YFSETQ. The CDR3 has 13 amino acids. Trimming removed 3 bases from V and 6 bases from J, with 12 bases in between. The CDR3 protein is CASSSSPRDGYTF. The CDR3 coding sequence is TGCGCCAGCAGCTCCAGCCCTAGAGATGGCTACACCTTC.

The rearrangement uses TRBV7-9 and TRBJ2-7, with 7 bases lining up with TRBD2. The CDR3 sequence is 18 residues long. In germline, CDR1 is SEHNR, CDR2 FQNEAQ (reference sequence). J gave up 3 bases and V 1 base, and 15 bases lay outside the gene matches. The CDR3 spells CASSLVAGQSGYYYEQYF. DNA for the CDR3: TGTGCCAGCAGCTTAGTAGCGGGCCAGTCAGGCTACTACTACGAGCAGTACTTC.

This clone was picked up one time. The V call is TRBV27, the J call TRBJ1-1, with D possibly matching TRBD1 (5 bases). The CDR3 contains 13 residues. The germline gives CDR1 MNHEY, CDR2 SMNVEV (reference sequence). Trimming left V 0 bases short and J 8 bases short, with 10 bases between. CDR3 protein: CASSLSPRTEAFF. The CDR3 nucleotides are TGTGCCAGCAGTTTATCGCCCCGGACAGAAGCTTTCTTT.

This sequence joins TRBV28 and TRBJ1-1; possibly TRBD1 for D (5 bases). This CDR3 has 14 residues. The germline gives CDR1 MDHEN, CDR2 SYDVKM. V dropped 4 bases and J dropped 2 bases, with 11 bases sitting between them. As DNA, the CDR3 is TGTGCCAGCAGTTCGGGACTCCGAAACACTGAAGCTTTCTTT. Translation gives CASSSGLRNTEAFF.

The chain joins TRBV7-9 to TRBJ1-1; perhaps TRBD1 as D (6 bases). Germline-derived CDR1 and CDR2 are SEHNR and FQNEAQ (reference sequence). The CDR3 covers 14 residues. The V and J ends lost 5 bases and 4 bases respectively, with 14 bases between them. The CDR3 DNA reads TGTGCCAGCAGCAAAAGGTCCAGGGGCACTGAAGCTTTCTTT. Amino acids: CASSKRSRGTEAFF.

The chain joins TRBV30 to TRBJ1-2, with D unresolved. Per germline, CDR1 GTSNPN and CDR2 SVGIG (reference sequence). Trimming left V 1 base short and J 2 bases short, with 2 bases between. The CDR3 consists of 11 residues. CDR3 nucleotide sequence: TGTGCCTGGAGTGGCAACTATGGCTACACCTTC. Residues: CAWSGNYGYTF.

The table lists this clone with a count of one. The chain couples TRBV4-2 to TRBJ2-3; D might be TRBD2 (6 bases). The germline V and J ends were trimmed by 6 bases and 6 bases, with 16 bases remaining between them. The length of the CDR3 is 14 residues. CDR1 is LGHNA, CDR2 YNFKEQ, per germline. CDR3 residues: CASRTSGGRDTQYF. As DNA, the CDR3 is TGTGCCAGCAGGACCTCCGGTGGGAGGGATACGCAGTATTTT.